A selection of T cell receptor beta chains follows, all from one sample in a study of early T cells in non-severe SARS-CoV-2 infection. TCRdb re-called the 5' RACE reads with MiXCR, one entry per CDR3 protein. The sample contains 80,000 or so distinct CDR3 sequences, around 15% of which appear only once. Material for sequencing was whole blood. Receptor source: an adult who was a healthcare worker with PCR-confirmed SARS-CoV-2 infection or an uninfected control (not recorded which). Each CDR3 is given with its conserved first and last residue. D genes are given only for firm matches. For some rows the clone size is stated as once, few or many, or as a class when expanded; others skip it.

v_gene	d_gene	abundance	j_gene	CDR3aa	CDR3nt
TRBV6-2/TRBV6-3	-	-	TRBJ1-5	CASTTRFGLLRNQPQHF	TGTGCCAGCACGACCCGTTTTGGTCTACTTCGCAATCAGCCCCAGCATTTT
TRBV3-1	-	few	TRBJ1-3	CASSQEPGRFFGNTIYF	TGTGCCAGCAGCCAAGAACCAGGGAGGTTTTTTGGAAACACCATATATTTT
TRBV7-3	-	-	TRBJ2-3	CASSLGPPSTDTQYF	TGTGCCAGCAGCTTGGGACCACCCAGCACAGATACGCAGTATTTT
TRBV29-1	TRBD1	few	TRBJ2-1	CSVIARTGYNEQFF	TGCAGCGTAATCGCCCGGACAGGATACAATGAGCAGTTCTTC
TRBV20-1	TRBD2	few	TRBJ2-5	CSVIWLADQETQYF	TGCAGTGTAATATGGCTAGCGGACCAAGAGACCCAGTACTTC
TRBV11-2	-	many	TRBJ2-2	CASSVNRVMGELFF	TGTGCCAGCAGCGTAAACAGGGTAATGGGGGAGCTGTTTTTT
TRBV12-3/TRBV12-4	-	-	TRBJ2-1	CASSLALGGGLEKVEQFF	TGTGCCAGCAGTTTAGCGCTAGGGGGTGGGCTAGAGAAGGTCGAGCAGTTCTTC
TRBV7-9	-	few	TRBJ2-5	CASSFDSPWGQETQYF	TGTGCCAGCAGCTTCGACAGTCCTTGGGGCCAAGAGACCCAGTACTTC
TRBV5-4	-	-	TRBJ2-1	CASCLAVNEQFF	TGTGCCAGCTGCTTGGCTGTCAATGAGCAGTTCTTC
TRBV19	TRBD2	-	TRBJ2-5	CASSIGRGTETQYF	TGTGCCAGTAGTATCGGGCGGGGGACAGAGACCCAGTACTTC
TRBV20-1	-	few	TRBJ2-1	CSALIYNEQFF	TGCAGTGCTCTCATATACAATGAGCAGTTCTTC
TRBV6-4	-	few	TRBJ2-4	CASSDSSFPGSGIQYF	TGTGCCAGCAGTGACTCGAGTTTCCCGGGATCGGGGATTCAGTACTTC
TRBV4-1	-	many	TRBJ2-2	CASSHIKWGTGELFF	TGCGCCAGCAGCCACATCAAGTGGGGCACCGGGGAGCTGTTTTTT
TRBV7-6	-	-	TRBJ2-3	CASSSVADTQYF	TGTGCCAGCAGCTCAGTAGCAGATACGCAGTATTTT
TRBV28	-	-	TRBJ1-2	CASIGVTSIQDYGYTF	TGTGCCAGCATTGGAGTGACAAGCATACAGGACTATGGCTACACCTTC
TRBV20-1	TRBD1	-	TRBJ2-6	CTARDTGAAGANVLTF	TGCACTGCTAGAGACACAGGGGCGGCTGGGGCCAACGTCCTGACTTTC
TRBV12-3/TRBV12-4	-	few	TRBJ2-7	CASSLVGWEQYF	TGTGCCAGCAGTTTAGTAGGGTGGGAGCAGTACTTC
TRBV6-1	-	many	TRBJ2-7	CASWEIGTEQYF	TGTGCCAGCTGGGAAATCGGCACCGAGCAGTACTTC
TRBV9	TRBD2	many	TRBJ2-1	CASSGQEGLGKDEQFF	TGTGCCAGCAGCGGTCAAGAGGGACTAGGAAAGGATGAGCAGTTCTTC
TRBV29-1	-	-	TRBJ2-1	CSVSTSSYNEQFF	TGCAGCGTGTCAACGAGCTCCTACAATGAGCAGTTCTTC
TRBV3-1	-	-	TRBJ1-2	CASSRPGRSYGYTF	TGTGCCAGCAGCCGCCCGGGACGGAGTTATGGCTACACCTTC
TRBV28	-	-	TRBJ2-7	CASRSQGGYEQYF	TGTGCCAGCAGATCCCAGGGGGGGTACGAGCAGTACTTC
TRBV12-3/TRBV12-4	TRBD2	-	TRBJ2-1	CASSRWTSYEQFF	TGTGCCAGCAGTCGCTGGACTAGCTATGAGCAGTTCTTC
TRBV12-3/TRBV12-4	-	-	TRBJ2-1	CASSMPIPNEQFF	TGTGCCAGCAGTATGCCAATCCCCAATGAGCAGTTCTTC
TRBV29-1	-	few	TRBJ1-1	CSVVVRANTEAFF	TGCAGCGTAGTGGTAAGGGCGAACACTGAAGCTTTCTTT
TRBV6-1	-	once	TRBJ1-5	CASSEAPGPNQPQHF	TGTGCCAGCAGTGAAGCGCCAGGACCGAATCAGCCCCAGCATTTT
TRBV4-2	-	-	TRBJ2-2	CASSQAQGYTGELFF	TGTGCCAGCAGCCAAGCACAGGGCTACACCGGGGAGCTGTTTTTT
TRBV29-1	TRBD1	few	TRBJ1-2	CSGQGAQDYGYTF	TGCAGCGGACAGGGGGCGCAGGACTATGGCTACACCTTC
TRBV6-6	TRBD1	few	TRBJ1-4	CASSTTGLSEKLFF	TGTGCCAGCAGCACGACAGGGTTGAGTGAAAAACTGTTTTTT
TRBV4-1	-	-	TRBJ1-1	CASSHPLGSMNTEAFF	TGCGCCAGCAGCCATCCCTTAGGTAGCATGAACACTGAAGCTTTCTTT
TRBV5-4	-	-	TRBJ1-2	CASSFSDRIYGYTF	TGTGCCAGCAGCTTCTCAGACAGGATCTATGGCTACACCTTC